This T cell receptor (beta chain) was observed in a study of identical twins. This clonotype was seen at least ten times. Antigen specificity is unknown. A read error may produce the germline difference seen at one junction end. Study-level findings and limits: The presence of invariant MAIT and iNKT cells could partly confound analyses of zero-insertion sequences. Not following the same donors, the study drew its conclusions from cross-sectional statistical analysis.

It was template switching that added a universal primer site, and there were unique molecular identifiers on the cDNA. MiXCR, applied by TCRdb to the 5' RACE reads, yields one record per CDR3 protein. The data hold a few hundred thousand distinct CDR3 sequences, with around 8% observed a single time. CDR1 and CDR2 from the germline V gene are SQVTM and ANQGSEA. The CDR3 has 12 amino acids. These data also formed part of another study, on yellow fever vaccine responses in identical twins. As reported in that work: Twin vaccine T cell responses reportedly seemed partly convergent, partly personalized.

The origin of this receptor is a woman between 18 and 29 years old in good health. The V gene is TRBV29-1, the J gene TRBJ1-4; D perhaps matches TRBD1 (5 bases). The sample comprised CD8+ T cells sorted from blood. CDR3 in DNA: TGCAGCGCCCAGGGCGCCTCTGGAGAAAAATGTTTT. It translates to CSAQGASGEKCF.